Below, 9 T cell receptor beta chains from the same sample are listed, as sequenced in a study of PD-1 blockade in mismatch repair-deficient tumors. Libraries were prepared by immunoSEQ multiplex PCR; TCRdb keeps only in-frame clonotypes and omits some of them. The data show around 130,000 clones, around nine tenths seen once. The sequenced sample was peripheral blood, obtained approximately 69 weeks after starting pembrolizumab. The receptors stem from an adult with mismatch repair-deficient cancer.

The chain has TRBV2 and TRBJ1-2, with a tentative D call TRBD1 (5 bases). Deletions cut 1 base from V and 2 bases from J, with 14 bases between. The CDR3 has 16 residues. Germline CDR1 and CDR2: SNHLY and FYNNEI. CDR3 coding DNA: TGTGCCAGCAGTGAAGGGCAGGGTGCTGTCAACTATGGCTACACCTTC. Its translation: CASSEGQGAVNYGYTF.

The chain joins TRBV7-6 to TRBJ1-1, with D maybe TRBD1 (6 bases). This CDR3 region has 14 residues. Germline V CDR1 and CDR2: SGHVS, FNYEAQ. Trimming removed 5 bases from V and 4 bases from J, with 14 bases in between. DNA for the CDR3: TGTGCCAGCAGCCCGAACAGGGTTGTCACTGAAGCTTTCTTT. It codes for CASSPNRVVTEAFF.

The genes are TRBV4-2 and TRBJ2-2; D gene uncertain. The CDR3 contains 15 residues. With 0 bases removed from V and 1 base from J, the gap between germline ends came to 6 bases. Germline values: CDR1 LGHNA, CDR2 YNFKEQ. CDR3 amino acids: CASSQDGWNTGELFF. The CDR3 DNA sequence: TGTGCCAGCAGCCAAGACGGGTGGAACACCGGGGAGCTGTTTTTT.

V and J are TRBV11-2 and TRBJ2-2, with D perhaps being TRBD1 or TRBD2 (7 bases each). CDR3 size: 16 residues. V gave up 7 bases and J gave up 1 base, with 16 bases separating them. Germline CDR1 reads SGHAT; CDR2 reads FQNNGV. CDR3 sequence reads: CASTRGGTVNTGELFF. CDR3 nucleotides: TGTGCCAGCACCAGGGGGGGTACAGTGAACACCGGGGAGCTGTTTTTT.

The V and J genes are TRBV27 and TRBJ2-2; 7 nucleotides match TRBD2. V shed 4 bases and J 5 bases; nucleotides not matched to a gene: 4. CDR1 MNHEY and CDR2 SMNVEV come from the germline V gene (reference sequence). The length of the CDR3 is 14 residues. The CDR3 spells CASSWGGHTGELFF. In DNA form, the CDR3 reads TGTGCCAGCAGTTGGGGGGGTCATACCGGGGAGCTGTTTTTT.

The V call is TRBV27, the J call TRBJ2-7; D not certain. Germline-derived CDR1 and CDR2 are MNHEY and SMNVEV (reference sequence). This CDR3 has 13 residues. The V end was cut by 5 bases, the J end by 1 base, with 9 bases between. The CDR3 loop reads CASSRAVSYEQYF. The CDR3 nucleotides are TGTGCCAGCAGTCGGGCAGTTTCCTACGAGCAGTACTTC.

The J gene is TRBJ2-7, the V gene TRBV7-2, with 8 nucleotides matching TRBD2. CDR1 is SGHTA and CDR2 is FQGNSA in the germline V gene. V gave up 6 bases and J gave up 3 bases; unmatched junction bases: 13. This CDR3 comprises 16 residues. CDR3 in DNA: TGTGCCAGCAGGAGGAGCTTAGCGGGGCATGACTACGAGCAGTACTTC. Translating it yields CASRRSLAGHDYEQYF.

This clone was recorded a few times. The V and J genes are TRBV4-3 and TRBJ2-5; 10 bases map to TRBD2. Germline trimming cut 1 base from V and 5 bases from J; bases unmatched to any gene: 22. The CDR3 has 21 amino acids. The germline V gene encodes CDR1 LGHNA and CDR2 YSLEER. This chain's CDR3 is CASSQARGGAGLAGVWETQYF. DNA for the CDR3: TGCGCCAGCAGCCAAGCCCGGGGGGGCGCGGGTCTAGCGGGAGTATGGGAGACCCAGTACTTC.

The chain uses TRBV7-3 and TRBJ2-1; TRBD2 agrees at 10 bases. Germline V gives CDR1 SGHTA, CDR2 FQGTGA. Trimming at V came to 1 base and at J to 3 bases, leaving 18 bases not matched to a gene. The CDR3 extends over 21 amino acids. This CDR3 is CASSLIPGFVASGRGYNEQFF. CDR3 DNA: TGTGCCAGCAGCTTAATCCCCGGATTCGTCGCTAGCGGGAGAGGCTACAATGAGCAGTTCTTC.